Listed below are T cell receptor beta chains from one sample, sequenced in a study of monozygotic twins with inflammatory bowel disease. TCRdb re-called the 5' RACE reads and catalogs CDR3 proteins one per entry, DNA excluded. This sample's clone table lists more than 300,000 distinct CDR3 sequences. Sequenced sample: blood. These receptors all come from a human donor with ulcerative colitis or Crohn's disease, or a healthy co-twin of an affected twin (not recorded which). Both conserved end residues are part of each CDR3.

V,J,CDR3
TRBV7-2,TRBJ2-5,CASTLAPDSQKTQYF
TRBV7-2,TRBJ1-6,CASSLTIFSYNSPLHF
TRBV12-3/TRBV12-4,TRBJ2-1,CASSLRGARYNEQFF
TRBV7-8,TRBJ1-5,CASSLAKQGGNQPQHF
TRBV20-1,TRBJ1-5,CSARARGRTNQPQHF
TRBV28,TRBJ2-7,CASSFGDTSYEQYF
TRBV29-1,TRBJ2-1,CSGGTSGRYNEQFF
TRBV10-3,TRBJ2-2,CAIRASGITRGNTGELFF
TRBV12-3/TRBV12-4,TRBJ2-1,CASSLLGHEQFF
TRBV12-3/TRBV12-4,TRBJ1-2,CASRQGNLYYGYTF
TRBV18,TRBJ2-1,CASSPVTEEGQFF
TRBV3-1,TRBJ1-1,CASSRGGLVAEAFF
TRBV11-2,TRBJ2-2,CASSLRLDPTGELFF
TRBV7-8,TRBJ2-3,CASSFDRGTDTQYF
TRBV10-3,TRBJ2-3,CAISRDGTSVQGTQYF
TRBV7-2,TRBJ2-7,CASSLGSGRAYEQYF
TRBV11-2,TRBJ2-1,CASRVGAGLNEQFF
TRBV20-1,TRBJ2-7,CSARAGQFYEQYF
TRBV9,TRBJ2-3,CASSVAGLAGDTQYF
TRBV6-5,TRBJ2-7,CASRVTIGRGRSEQYF
TRBV7-2,TRBJ1-5,CASSAPGQGGQPQHF
TRBV7-9,TRBJ1-4,CASSPRGTDNEKLFF
TRBV5-3,TRBJ2-5,CARSFSLLDIQETQYF
TRBV6-4,TRBJ2-1,CASSDSSGTGDNEQFF
TRBV7-9,TRBJ1-6,CASSMTGGLLDSPLHF
TRBV7-2,TRBJ2-3,CASSLLWTDTDTQYF
TRBV4-3,TRBJ1-4,CASSQPDRRNEKLFF
TRBV5-1,TRBJ2-1,CASSLTVRGTSNEQFF
TRBV29-1,TRBJ2-2,CSVGTQANTGELFF
TRBV6-1,TRBJ1-1,CASKPGQGSTEAFF
TRBV28,TRBJ1-2,CASSLLTGGHGYTF
TRBV28,TRBJ2-7,CASSLLAGQISYEQYF
TRBV29-1,TRBJ2-7,CGATGGEYEQYF
TRBV9,TRBJ2-1,CASGLAESRGSYNEQFF
TRBV30,TRBJ2-3,CAWSGGPDTQYF
TRBV5-6,TRBJ1-2,CASSFIEASRKGYTF
TRBV7-2,TRBJ2-5,CASSAGGNQYF
TRBV7-2,TRBJ2-7,CASAFSTPYEQYF
TRBV5-1,TRBJ2-7,CASSLEGAGRYF
TRBV5-1,TRBJ1-6,CASSLGIYNSPLHF
TRBV28,TRBJ2-7,CASSIDLYEQYF
TRBV6-2/TRBV6-3,TRBJ2-7,CASSYLNEQYF
TRBV12-3/TRBV12-4,TRBJ1-1,CASSFSRGEEAFF
TRBV20-1,TRBJ2-7,CSASPLAGGYEQYF
TRBV6-2/TRBV6-3,TRBJ1-5,CASGPQGDQPQHF
TRBV5-1,TRBJ2-3,CASSLQLGTDTQYF
TRBV18,TRBJ1-5,CASSPPGFRGLGQPQHF
TRBV4-3,TRBJ2-3,CASSYYPTDTQYF
TRBV7-9,TRBJ2-5,CASSSDLAGGKETQYF
TRBV12-3/TRBV12-4,TRBJ1-1,CASSFMGQGARAFF
TRBV28,TRBJ2-3,CASTGTSGGYLDTQYF
TRBV4-2,TRBJ2-6,CASSQVLGETGANVLTF